The 21 T cell receptor beta chains below were found in one sample sequenced in a study of technical replicates of blood from a handful of donors. The protocol was immunoSEQ multiplex PCR, while the TCRdb copy is restricted to in-frame clones and leaves out a portion. The sample has 60,000 to 90,000 clones; nearly 97% are singletons. The sample was T cells isolated from PBMCs. The source is a human donor in good health.

A single count supports this clone. The chain carries TRBV11-2 and TRBJ2-1, with D possibly being TRBD2 (6 bases). V was cut by 1 base and J by 16 bases, with 17 bases left in between. Germline CDR1 SGHAT, CDR2 FQNNGV. The length of the CDR3 is 13 residues. The CDR3 nucleotides read TGTGCCAGCAGCTTAGCCGGGGAGGTAAAACAATTCTTC. This gives the protein CASSLAGEVKQFF.

This clone was picked up one time. The rearrangement joins TRBV2 to TRBJ2-2; tentative D call: TRBD2 (5 bases). Germline V gene data show CDR1 as SNHLY and CDR2 as FYNNEI. V was trimmed by 4 bases and J by 0 bases, leaving 9 bases between them. There are 15 residues in the CDR3. The CDR3 spells CASSARTANTGELFF. CDR3 sequence (DNA): TGTGCCAGCAGTGCCCGGACTGCGAACACCGGGGAGCTGTTTTTT.

This clone was picked up one time. The chain employs TRBV7-8 and TRBJ2-3; D uncertain. CDR1 and CDR2 from the germline V gene are SGHVS and FQNEAQ. Trimming shortened V by 11 bases and J by 2 bases, and 17 bases separated the two germline ends. This CDR3 region has 14 residues. For the CDR3, the DNA is TGTGCCGCTGGCCGGCTAGGTCACACAGATACGCAGTATTTT. It encodes CAAGRLGHTDTQYF.

V usage is TRBV30 and J usage is TRBJ1-1, with D uncertain. Germline CDR1 is GTSNPN and CDR2 is SVGIG (reference sequence). Trimming pared 4 bases from V and 4 bases from J, leaving 22 bases between. This CDR3 spans 16 amino acids. CDR3 DNA: TGTGCCTGGATGCCCTTTTGGGCCACCGCTGGCACTGAAGCTTTCTTT. As protein: CAWMPFWATAGTEAFF.

The chain carries TRBV10-3 and TRBJ1-1; tentatively, D is TRBD1 (6 bases). Per germline, CDR1 ENHRY and CDR2 SYGVKD. Trimming stripped 4 bases from V and 4 bases from J, with 25 bases between. The CDR3 loop spans 18 amino acids. The CDR3 region is CAISGAQTGSQAGTEAFF. CDR3 DNA sequence: TGTGCCATCAGTGGGGCACAAACAGGGTCCCAGGCTGGCACTGAAGCTTTCTTT.

The chain joins TRBV6-1 to TRBJ2-1; 12 bases are a match to TRBD2. The V segment lost 6 bases and the J segment 5 bases; nucleotides outside the gene matches: 2. The V gene's germline CDR1 is MNHNS and CDR2 SASEGT. The CDR3 is 14 amino acids. CDR3 DNA sequence: TGTGCCAGCAGAGGACTAGCGGGGAACAATGAGCAGTTCTTC. Translation: CASRGLAGNNEQFF.

There are a few counts of this clone. The CDR3 DNA is TGTGCCAGCAGGGGGACTAGCTACTACAATGAGCAGTTCTTC. Protein: CASRGTSYYNEQFF. This chain links TRBV2 with TRBJ2-1; 9 bases match TRBD2. Germline CDR1 is SNHLY and CDR2 is FYNNEI. V shed 6 bases and J 3 bases; nucleotides not matched to a gene: 3. This CDR3 is 14 amino acids long.

The CDR3 protein is CASRVGTSGSSSYNEQFF. CDR3 coding DNA: TGTGCCAGCAGAGTTGGGACTAGCGGGTCCAGCTCCTACAATGAGCAGTTCTTC. The J gene is TRBJ2-1, the V gene TRBV2; 12 nucleotides match TRBD2. The V gene end was trimmed by 6 bases and the J gene end by 0 bases; junction bases not matched to a gene: 9. The CDR3 spans 18 residues. Germline-derived CDR1 and CDR2 are SNHLY and FYNNEI. The variable domain in full, with the rest retrieved from reference TRBV2 and TRBJ2-1, is EPEVTQTPSHQVTQMGQEVILRCVPISNHLYFYWYRQILGQKVEFLVSFYNNEISEKSEIFDDQFSVERPDGSNFTLKIRSTKLEDSAMYFCASRVGTSGSSSYNEQFFGPGTRLTVL.

The chain links TRBV9 to TRBJ2-6, with D unresolved. The V gene's germline CDR1 is SGDLS and CDR2 YYNGEE. The CDR3 consists of 15 residues. V was cut by 0 bases and J by 0 bases, with 4 bases left in between. CDR3 residues: CASSVDSSGANVLTF. The CDR3 coding sequence is TGTGCCAGCAGCGTAGACAGCTCTGGGGCCAACGTCCTGACTTTC.

On this clone: A junction end diverges from the germline sequence, so it may reflect a read error. The rearrangement joins TRBV10-1 to TRBJ1-1, with a tentative D call TRBD1 (6 bases). The CDR3 covers 13 residues. Germline V gene sequence: CDR1 WNHNN, CDR2 SYGVQD (reference sequence). The CDR3 region has the DNA TGCGCCAAACGGGGGGCAGCGGGCGCGCCGGTGATCTTT. Its translation: CAKRGAAGAPVIF.

The chain couples TRBV11-3 to TRBJ2-5; a weak D match, TRBD2 (7 bases). From germline, CDR1 is SGHNT and CDR2 YENEEA. This CDR3 has 17 amino acids. V lost 1 base to trimming and J lost 4 bases, with 19 bases between them. CDR3 sequence (DNA): TGTGCCAGCAGCTTAGGGTCGGGGGGCCTGGTACGAGAGACCCAGTACTTC. Translating gives CASSLGSGGLVRETQYF. The complete variable domain, with remaining parts taken from reference TRBV11-3 and TRBJ2-5, reads EAGVVQSPRYKIIEKKQPVAFWCNPISGHNTLYWYLQNLGQGPELLIRYENEEAVDDSQLPKDRFSAERLKGVDSTLKIQPAELGDSAVYLCASSLGSGGLVRETQYFGPGTRLLVL.

V is TRBV20-1 and J is TRBJ2-3; no definite D call. The length of the CDR3 is 10 residues. V was pared by 5 bases and J by 8 bases, with 8 bases between. Germline V gives CDR1 DFQATT, CDR2 SNEGSKA (reference sequence). In DNA, the CDR3 is TGCAGTGCTTACCACGGTACGCAGTATTTT. It codes for CSAYHGTQYF.

CDR3 in amino acids: CAWSPRGRGLRETQYF. Written as DNA, the CDR3 is TGTGCCTGGAGTCCCAGGGGCAGGGGATTAAGAGAGACCCAGTACTTC. The V gene is TRBV30, the J gene TRBJ2-5, with D possibly being TRBD1 (6 bases). The CDR3 consists of 16 residues. CDR1 is GTSNPN and CDR2 is SVGIG in the germline V gene (reference sequence). V was trimmed by 2 bases and J by 4 bases, leaving 20 bases between them.

The CDR3 here is CASSELAGTANEQFF. In DNA, the CDR3 is TGTGCCAGCAGCGAACTAGCGGGGACTGCCAATGAGCAGTTCTTC. This chain joins TRBV9 and TRBJ2-1, with TRBD2 matching over 10 bases. The V gene end was trimmed by 3 bases and the J gene end by 6 bases; junction bases not matched to a gene: 6. The CDR3 consists of 15 residues. Germline V lookup: CDR1 SGDLS, CDR2 YYNGEE.

The CDR3 nucleotides read TGTGCCGTTCGAACGGGAGCGGCGAACACAGATACGCAGTATTTT. This translates into CAVRTGAANTDTQYF. The V and J genes are TRBV28 and TRBJ2-3; a possible D gene is TRBD2 (6 bases). The germline V gene encodes CDR1 MDHEN and CDR2 SYDVKM. The CDR3 is 15 amino acids. V lost 11 bases, J lost 2 bases, and 20 bases lay in between. The full variable domain, its missing parts supplied by reference TRBV28 and TRBJ2-3, is DVKVTQSSRYLVKRTGEKVFLECVQDMDHENMFWYRQDPGLGLRLIYFSYDVKMKEKGDIPEGYSVSREKKERFSLILESASTNQTSMYLCAVRTGAANTDTQYFGPGTRLTVL.

The chain uses TRBV15 and TRBJ2-3, with D uncertain. Germline lookup yields CDR1 LNHNV and CDR2 YYDKDF (reference sequence). Trimming left V 5 bases short and J 2 bases short, with 14 bases between. The CDR3 contains 15 residues. CDR3 residues: CATSPWAPSTDTQYF. The DNA of the CDR3 is TGTGCCACCAGCCCCTGGGCGCCTTCCACAGATACGCAGTATTTT.

This chain uses TRBV15 with TRBJ2-2; D is undetermined. This CDR3 comprises 14 residues. V gave up 3 bases and J gave up 4 bases, with 9 bases separating them. The germline gives CDR1 LNHNV, CDR2 YYDKDF (reference sequence). The CDR3 nucleotides are TGTGCCACCAGCAGTACGAGGTCCACCGGGGAGCTGTTTTTT. This translates into CATSSTRSTGELFF.

CDR3 in DNA: TGTGCCAGCAGCTTTGGGGGGCGGGAGGCCCATGAGCAGTTCTTC. Its translation is CASSFGGREAHEQFF. The chain links TRBV11-1 to TRBJ2-1; 8 nucleotides line up with TRBD2. The germline V gene has CDR1 SGHAT and CDR2 FQDESV (reference sequence). This CDR3 has 15 residues. Losses at the gene ends were 3 bases for V and 8 bases for J; bases not matched to a gene: 9.

V usage is TRBV6-1 and J usage is TRBJ2-5; tentatively, D is TRBD1 (6 bases). V was trimmed by 7 bases and J by 2 bases, leaving 14 bases between them. Germline V gives CDR1 MNHNS, CDR2 SASEGT. This CDR3 has 14 residues. This CDR3 is CASTGSRGQETQYF. In DNA form, the CDR3 reads TGTGCCAGCACCGGGTCTAGGGGGCAAGAGACCCAGTACTTC.

This CDR3 is CAISDRKYEQYF. The CDR3 bases are TGTGCCATCAGTGACAGGAAATACGAGCAGTACTTC. This chain links TRBV10-3 with TRBJ2-7; the D is unclear. This CDR3 is 12 amino acids long. Trimming took off 3 bases at V and 4 bases at J, with 7 bases between the two ends. Germline CDR1 and CDR2: ENHRY and SYGVKD.

V usage is TRBV10-3 and J usage is TRBJ2-7, with TRBD2 matching 9 bases. V was pared by 0 bases and J by 3 bases, with 6 bases of the junction left unmatched. Looked up from germline, CDR1 is ENHRY and CDR2 is SYGVKD. The CDR3 totals 16 residues. The CDR3 DNA sequence: TGTGCCATCAGTGAGTCTTTAGGGACTAGCAACTACGAGCAGTACTTC. Translated, it gives CAISESLGTSNYEQYF.